Reported below is one T cell receptor beta chain. Method: immunoSEQ multiplex PCR; TCRdb's copy keeps in-frame clones and lacks some. The table has approximately 87,000 clones, around nine tenths seen once. These data come from a study of T cell changes during pregnancy in multiple sclerosis. Germline loops: CDR1 SNHLY, CDR2 FYNNEI. CDR3 length equals 15 residues. V lost 4 bases to trimming and J lost 1 base, with 11 bases between them. This sequence was found in a female donor with multiple sclerosis, enrolled in a pregnancy study. The chain uses TRBV2 and TRBJ1-5; perhaps TRBD1 as D (6 bases). This specimen consisted of CD4+ T cells from peripheral blood mononuclear cells, obtained in the second trimester of pregnancy. The CDR3 protein is CASSGTDFSNQPQHF. In nucleotides, the CDR3 is TGTGCCAGCAGTGGGACAGACTTCAGCAATCAGCCCCAGCATTTT.